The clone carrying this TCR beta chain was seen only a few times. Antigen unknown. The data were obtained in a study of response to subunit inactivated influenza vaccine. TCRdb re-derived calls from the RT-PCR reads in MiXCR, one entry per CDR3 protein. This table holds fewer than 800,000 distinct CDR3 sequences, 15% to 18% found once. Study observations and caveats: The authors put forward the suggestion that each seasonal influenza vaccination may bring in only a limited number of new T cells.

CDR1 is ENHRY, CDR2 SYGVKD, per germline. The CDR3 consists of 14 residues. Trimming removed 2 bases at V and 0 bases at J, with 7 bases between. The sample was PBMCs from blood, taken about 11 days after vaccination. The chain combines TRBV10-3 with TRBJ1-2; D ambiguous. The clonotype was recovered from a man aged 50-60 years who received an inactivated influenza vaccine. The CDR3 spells CAISESRPNYGYTF. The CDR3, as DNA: TGTGCCATCAGTGAGAGTCGACCTAACTATGGCTACACCTTC.